Listed below are T cell receptor beta chains from one sample, sequenced in a study of T-cell reconstitution after alpha-beta-depleted transplantation in children. TCRdb re-derived calls from the PCR reads in MiXCR, one entry per CDR3 protein. The sample has fewer than 700,000 distinct CDR3 sequences; roughly 13% are singletons. Here the sequenced sample was PBMCs, mostly from graft donor cells, taken 360 days after TCRalphabeta/CD19-depleted stem cell transplant. These receptors were obtained from a male patient between 10 and 17 years old who had a stem cell transplant for acute myeloid leukemia, so the T cells may come from the graft donor. The CDR3 runs from the conserved cysteine through the conserved F or W. Fields, in order: V gene, CDR3 protein.

V: TRBV25-1
CDR3: CASRPPGAGELFF

V: TRBV15
CDR3: CATSRAGQGINYGYTF

V: TRBV3-1
CDR3: CASSQSLGEQYF

V: TRBV24-1
CDR3: CATSDSGLAGSSQETQYF

V: TRBV29-1
CDR3: CSVEVGLATPFYEQYF

V: TRBV20-1
CDR3: CSARDGGRVFVYNEQFF

V: TRBV5-1
CDR3: CASSLDGLAGWGNEQFF

V: TRBV29-1
CDR3: CSAEGVAFTEAFF

V: TRBV7-3
CDR3: CASSSRTSQGVTGELFF

V: TRBV15
CDR3: CATSRDHTEAFF

V: TRBV12-3/TRBV12-4
CDR3: CASSSTSRYNEQFF

V: TRBV3-1
CDR3: CASSQSQETQYF

V: TRBV11-2
CDR3: CAIRPAGTPYEQYF

V: TRBV20-1
CDR3: CSASHILEGGDTQYF

V: TRBV5-1
CDR3: CASSSLKQGRAYEQYF

V: TRBV28
CDR3: CASSLDRTGGPYEQYF

V: TRBV14
CDR3: CASSHPRGINEKLFF

V: TRBV20-1
CDR3: CSAPRQVPPYEQYF

V: TRBV6-2/TRBV6-3
CDR3: CASSYSGQGAINEQFF

V: TRBV16
CDR3: CASNLGLAPIFGSEQFF

V: TRBV4-2
CDR3: CASSPNSFDGSYEQYF

V: TRBV20-1
CDR3: CSAVASGRLDNEQFF

V: TRBV15
CDR3: CASERENTGELFF

V: TRBV3-1
CDR3: CASSRAVSAQETQYF

V: TRBV6-2/TRBV6-3
CDR3: CASSLAPRTPSSYEQYF

V: TRBV6-5
CDR3: CASSDSGRTGGREQYF

V: TRBV6-2/TRBV6-3
CDR3: CASSRAQEQFF

V: TRBV20-1
CDR3: CSARGGQGPNEQYF

V: TRBV7-3
CDR3: CASSFGTSGSSYEQFF

V: TRBV7-2
CDR3: CASSHRGFTYEQYF

V: TRBV19
CDR3: CASSGAGTSGSTWRAYEQYF

V: TRBV5-1
CDR3: CASSLTVFGTEAFF

V: TRBV29-1
CDR3: CSSRFVRGPNTEAFF

V: TRBV18
CDR3: CASSPEQGWTGGNEQFF

V: TRBV5-4
CDR3: CASSLGGPWTYNEQFF

V: TRBV5-1
CDR3: CASSQTGGQPQHF

V: TRBV4-3
CDR3: CASSQRLRLAGVLIVNEQFF

V: TRBV10-3
CDR3: CAISSPPVEGPGTDTQYF

V: TRBV27
CDR3: CASSYGNTEAFF

V: TRBV21-1
CDR3: CASSKGRLREGGTYNEQFF

V: TRBV15
CDR3: CATSRVGPGRLVYNEQFF

V: TRBV29-1
CDR3: CSGGGGAETQYF

V: TRBV29-1
CDR3: CSVVASGANVLTF

V: TRBV7-9
CDR3: CASSLFYKGADTGELFF

V: TRBV28
CDR3: CASSLPTGANVYEQYF

V: TRBV15
CDR3: CATLTSGGDTQYF

V: TRBV12-3/TRBV12-4
CDR3: CASSLVSDTQYF

V: TRBV20-1
CDR3: CSARVISSGSGETQYF

V: TRBV12-3/TRBV12-4
CDR3: CASSLVLAGDSF

V: TRBV7-9
CDR3: CASSFVGANSPLHF

V: TRBV20-1
CDR3: CSAKTVNYGYTF

V: TRBV28
CDR3: CASSLRPAYQETQYF

V: TRBV27
CDR3: CASSIRTSGAGELFF

V: TRBV4-3
CDR3: CASSQDARQGTDTQYF

V: TRBV20-1
CDR3: CSASPKPTGADGYTF

V: TRBV21-1
CDR3: CASERGNEQFF

V: TRBV20-1
CDR3: CSARATSGIMGHGQFF

V: TRBV12-3/TRBV12-4
CDR3: CASSPPKGPSGTYEQYF